The 17 T cell receptor beta chains below were found in one sample sequenced in a study of CD8 T cells in Susac syndrome. With random hexamers, 0.5 to 1 ug RNA was reverse transcribed. TCRdb redid the calling of the immunoSEQ multiplex PCR reads with MiXCR, one entry per CDR3 protein. The sample consists of approximately 120,000 distinct CDR3 sequences, roughly 92% of them appearing once. The material sequenced was CD8+ T cells from PBMCs. The origin of the receptors is a human donor in good health.

This rearrangement joins TRBV5-4 to TRBJ1-1; TRBD1 might be the D (5 bases). Trimming took 0 bases from V and 6 from J, leaving 9 bases between them. The CDR3 is made up of 13 amino acids. The germline V gene encodes CDR1 SGHNT and CDR2 YYREEE (reference sequence). CDR3 DNA: TGTGCCAGCAGCTTGGCTCTGGGACCTGAAGCTTTCTTT. The encoded protein is CASSLALGPEAFF.

This chain connects TRBV5-1 to TRBJ1-1; D might be TRBD1 (6 bases). This CDR3 comprises 11 residues. Germline V CDR1 and CDR2: SGHRS, YFSETQ. Between the trimmed V and J ends, which lost 5 bases and 5 bases, there was a span of 7 bases. CDR3 in amino acids: CASRGQTEAFF. The CDR3 DNA sequence: TGCGCCAGCAGAGGACAGACTGAAGCTTTCTTT. Supplemented by reference TRBV5-1 and TRBJ1-1, the full variable domain reads KAGVTQTPRYLIKTRGQQVTLSCSPISGHRSVSWYQQTPGQGLQFLFEYFSETQRNKGNFPGRFSGRQFSNSRSEMNVSTLELGDSALYLCASRGQTEAFFGQGTRLTVV.

The chain is built from TRBV7-9 and TRBJ1-1; 7 bases are a match to TRBD1. CDR1 is SEHNR, CDR2 FQNEAQ, per germline (reference sequence). The CDR3 runs 13 residues. Trimming took 6 bases from V and 4 from J; bases not matched to a gene: 5. The CDR3 loop is CASREGAFTEAFF. CDR3 nucleotides: TGTGCCAGCAGAGAGGGGGCGTTCACTGAAGCTTTCTTT.

The rearrangement joins TRBV7-2 to TRBJ1-2, with TRBD1 as a possible D gene (5 bases). The V gene lost 5 bases and the J gene lost 3 bases, with 7 bases spanning the gap. Germline V gives CDR1 SGHTA, CDR2 FQGNSA. The CDR3 spans 12 residues. The CDR3 loop reads CASSAGDYGYTF. CDR3 in DNA: TGTGCCAGCAGCGCGGGGGACTATGGCTACACCTTC.

For this clonotype: A junction boundary mismatches the germline segment, possibly from a read error. This CDR3 reads CSARDSASYAQYF. The CDR3 nucleotides are TGCAGTGCTAGAGATTCGGCATCCTACGCGCAGTACTTC. This sequence joins TRBV20-1 and TRBJ2-7; D unresolved. The CDR3 extends over 13 amino acids. Germline values: CDR1 DFQATT, CDR2 SNEGSKA (reference sequence).

The CDR3 is CASSPGQITDTQYF. The CDR3 DNA reads as TGCGCCAGCAGCCCGGGACAGATCACAGATACGCAGTATTTT. The rearrangement links TRBV5-1 to TRBJ2-3, with 7 bases aligning to TRBD1. CDR1 is SGHRS, CDR2 YFSETQ, per germline. This CDR3 comprises 14 residues. After removal of 4 bases from V and 2 bases from J, the junction contained 4 bases not matched to a gene.

In this sample, this clonotype turned up once. The chain has TRBV10-2 and TRBJ2-1; 15 bases line up with TRBD2. CDR3 length: 13 residues. The germline V gene has CDR1 WSHSY and CDR2 SAAADI. With 10 bases clipped from V and 7 bases from J, the junction kept 2 bases outside the gene matches. The CDR3 DNA reads as TGCGCCATCGGGACTAGCGGGGGGAATGAGCAGTTCTTC. Translating gives CAIGTSGGNEQFF.

The chain combines TRBV19 with TRBJ2-2; D gene uncertain. Germline V gene data show CDR1 as LNHDA and CDR2 as SQIVND (reference sequence). CDR3 size: 13 residues. V was shortened by 2 bases and J by 8 bases, with 9 bases between the two germline ends. The CDR3 here is CASSISGGGELFF. CDR3 in DNA: TGTGCCAGTAGTATATCGGGCGGAGGGGAGCTGTTTTTT.

The V and J genes are TRBV29-1 and TRBJ1-2; tentatively, D is TRBD1 (5 bases). CDR1 is SQVTM and CDR2 is ANQGSEA in the germline V gene. The V and J ends lost 2 bases and 0 bases respectively, with 7 bases between them. The CDR3 covers 13 residues. The CDR3 loop reads CSVERGPNYGYTF. The CDR3 DNA follows: TGCAGCGTTGAAAGGGGACCTAACTATGGCTACACCTTC.

The chain combines TRBV18 with TRBJ2-2; D is possibly TRBD1 (7 bases). CDR3 size: 15 residues. V was pared by 3 bases and J by 4 bases, with 12 bases between. Germline assignment: CDR1 KGHSH and CDR2 LQKENI. DNA for the CDR3: TGTGCCAGCTCACCGCGGGACAGCAGCACCGGGGAGCTGTTTTTT. Translated: CASSPRDSSTGELFF.

This chain uses TRBV7-9 with TRBJ2-2; no firm D call. The germline V and J ends were trimmed by 1 base and 5 bases, with 5 bases remaining between them. The CDR3 covers 13 residues. Germline V gives CDR1 SEHNR, CDR2 FQNEAQ (reference sequence). This CDR3 is CASSLVMTGELFF. The DNA for the CDR3 is TGTGCCAGCAGCTTAGTTATGACCGGGGAGCTGTTTTTT.

V and J are TRBV5-1 and TRBJ2-1, with 7 bases that match TRBD2. V gave up 0 bases and J gave up 1 base; unmatched junction bases: 7. The germline V gene encodes CDR1 SGHRS and CDR2 YFSETQ. CDR3 length: 17 amino acids. The DNA for the CDR3 is TGCGCCAGCAGCTTGGCCCTGACTAGCCCGTCCTACAATGAGCAGTTCTTC. As protein: CASSLALTSPSYNEQFF.

The CDR3 nucleotides are TGTGCCAGCAGCGAGCGACTAGCGGGAGCGGGATACAATGAGCAGTTCTTC. Encoded protein: CASSERLAGAGYNEQFF. The gene calls are TRBV2 and TRBJ2-1; TRBD2 agrees at 12 bases. The CDR3 contains 17 residues. Per germline, CDR1 SNHLY and CDR2 FYNNEI. V shed 6 bases, J shed 4 bases, and the junction held 10 bases outside the gene matches.

This clonotype has a single count. The chain is built from TRBV12-3 or TRBV12-4 and TRBJ1-1, with D possibly being TRBD1 (6 bases). The CDR3 is made up of 14 amino acids. Trimming pared 6 bases from V and 1 base from J, leaving 12 bases between. CDR3: CASRPRGENTEAFF. Here the CDR3 DNA reads TGTGCCAGCAGACCTAGGGGGGAGAACACTGAAGCTTTCTTT.

The chain is built from TRBV25-1 and TRBJ2-1; D remains ambiguous. V was pared by 0 bases and J by 9 bases, with 3 bases between. The V gene's germline CDR1 is MGHDK and CDR2 SYGVNS. The CDR3 has 11 residues. The CDR3 here is CASSEYVEQFF. CDR3 DNA: TGTGCCAGCAGTGAATACGTTGAGCAGTTCTTC.

The rearrangement links TRBV7-2 to TRBJ2-7; perhaps TRBD2 as D (5 bases). CDR3 length: 12 residues. CDR1 is SGHTA, CDR2 FQGNSA, per germline. Trimming removed 6 bases from V and 3 bases from J, with 9 bases in between. The CDR3 reads CASRGRGYEQYF. CDR3 DNA: TGTGCCAGCAGGGGTCGGGGCTACGAGCAGTACTTC.

The chain carries TRBV4-1 and TRBJ1-5; TRBD1 might be the D (6 bases). The CDR3 extends over 16 amino acids. Trimming stripped 1 base from V and 2 bases from J, with 12 bases between. Germline V CDR1 and CDR2: MGHRA, YSYEKL. CDR3 DNA sequence: TGCGCCAGCAGCCAAGGCAGGGGAGATGGCAATCAGCCCCAGCATTTT. Protein sequence: CASSQGRGDGNQPQHF.